A selection of T cell receptor beta chains follows, all from one sample in a study of blood T cell repertoires in COVID-19. Profiling relied on immunoSEQ multiplex PCR, and the TCRdb table lists in-frame clones only, not all of them. Among approximately 180,000 clones, over 80% were seen once, and the ten largest hold roughly 7.2%. Sample: peripheral blood. All receptors come from a woman between 35 and 50 years old with COVID-19, enrolled during active disease. The CDR3 runs from the conserved cysteine through the conserved F or W. A D gene is named only where the DNA matches it firmly. Clone size is shown for a subset of rows, as once, few, many or a class of expanded clone.

j_call	v_call	clone_size	d_call	cdr3_aa	cdr3_nt
TRBJ1-2	TRBV24-1	-	-	CATSDGYGYTF	TGTGCCACCAGTGACGGGTATGGCTACACCTTC
TRBJ2-3	TRBV28	once	-	CASRETATDTQYF	TGTGCCAGCAGAGAGACAGCCACAGATACGCAGTATTTT
TRBJ2-7	TRBV9	-	TRBD1	CASSVGTGAYEQYF	TGTGCCAGCAGCGTAGGGACAGGGGCCTACGAGCAGTACTTC
TRBJ1-1	TRBV7-2	-	TRBD1	CASSPGSTGAEAFF	TGTGCCAGCAGTCCGGGGTCGACAGGGGCTGAAGCTTTCTTT
TRBJ2-5	TRBV5-4	-	TRBD2	CASSLAGGQETQYF	TGTGCCAGCAGCTTAGCGGGGGGGCAAGAGACCCAGTACTTC
TRBJ2-1	TRBV5-6	-	TRBD1	CASSLTGAPGNEQFF	TGTGCCAGCAGCTTAACAGGGGCCCCCGGCAATGAGCAGTTCTTC
TRBJ1-5	TRBV7-7	-	-	CASSRGLRPGSNQPQHF	TGTGCCAGCAGCAGAGGGCTCCGGCCGGGGAGCAATCAGCCCCAGCATTTT
TRBJ2-3	TRBV19	-	-	CASSISGTTQYF	TGTGCCAGTAGTATATCGGGAACAACGCAGTATTTT
TRBJ1-1	TRBV7-2	-	-	CASSTLLSRVEAFF	TGTGCCAGCAGCACCCTACTCTCCAGGGTTGAAGCTTTCTTT
TRBJ2-3	TRBV27	-	TRBD1	CASSLSRTGGTDTQYF	TGTGCCAGCAGTTTATCGCGGACAGGAGGCACAGATACGCAGTATTTT
TRBJ2-7	TRBV10-3	once	TRBD1	CAISGGTDSYEQYF	TGTGCCATCAGTGGTGGGACAGACTCCTACGAGCAGTACTTC
TRBJ2-2	TRBV5-8	-	-	CASSLVQGNTGELFF	TGTGCCAGCAGCTTGGTACAGGGGAACACCGGGGAGCTGTTTTTT
TRBJ1-2	TRBV15	few	TRBD1	CATSRGQFSYGYTF	TGTGCCACCAGCAGGGGACAGTTCTCCTATGGCTACACCTTC
TRBJ1-2	TRBV28	-	-	CATTTTRTVNYGYTF	TGTGCCACCACAACAACTCGGACAGTGAACTATGGCTACACCTTC
TRBJ2-5	TRBV18	few	-	CASSPKTGAETQYF	TGTGCCAGCTCACCAAAGACAGGAGCAGAGACCCAGTACTTC
TRBJ2-7	TRBV2	-	-	CASLSASDFPSYEQYF	TGTGCCAGCTTATCGGCTAGCGACTTCCCCTCCTACGAGCAGTACTTC
TRBJ1-1	TRBV4-1	-	TRBD1	CASSLGAGGNTEAFF	TGCGCCAGCAGCCTTGGGGCAGGGGGGAACACTGAAGCTTTCTTT
TRBJ1-2	TRBV5-1	-	-	CASSPGRGGGYGYTF	TGCGCCAGCAGCCCCGGACGGGGAGGTGGCTATGGCTACACCTTC
TRBJ2-2	TRBV5-1	-	-	CASNRQTTSNTGELFF	TGCGCCAGCAACCGACAAACAACTAGTAACACCGGGGAGCTGTTTTTT
TRBJ2-7	TRBV18	-	-	CASSTGTPEQYF	TGTGCCAGCTCGACCGGGACACCCGAGCAGTACTTC
TRBJ1-1	TRBV5-1	many	-	CASSPSGREGTEAFF	TGCGCCAGCAGCCCCTCGGGCAGGGAAGGCACTGAAGCTTTCTTT
TRBJ2-5	TRBV5-4	-	-	CASSYRGETQYF	TGTGCCAGCAGCTATCGGGGAGAGACCCAGTACTTC
TRBJ1-2	TRBV29-1	-	TRBD1	CSFRDRDHGYTF	TGCAGCTTCCGGGACAGGGACCATGGCTACACCTTC
TRBJ1-2	TRBV7-9	-	-	CASSLSMSVSGGYTF	TGTGCCAGCAGCTTAAGCATGTCTGTAAGTGGTGGCTACACCTTC
TRBJ2-1	TRBV2	-	-	CASRLNRGSYNEQFF	TGTGCCAGCAGACTTAACCGAGGGTCCTACAATGAGCAGTTCTTC
TRBJ2-2	TRBV15	-	-	CATSSGIRSGVSHTGELFF	TGTGCCACCAGCAGCGGAATCCGATCGGGGGTATCCCACACCGGGGAGCTGTTTTTT
TRBJ2-1	TRBV5-5	-	-	CASRDGSGEQFF	TGTGCCAGCAGGGATGGGTCGGGTGAGCAGTTCTTC
TRBJ1-4	TRBV5-1	-	TRBD1	CASSLASDRGSEKLFF	TGCGCCAGCAGCTTGGCTTCGGACAGGGGAAGTGAAAAACTGTTTTTT
TRBJ1-2	TRBV24-1	-	TRBD1	CATSTTGESSYGYTF	TGTGCCACCTCCACGACAGGGGAAAGTAGCTATGGCTACACCTTC
TRBJ2-7	TRBV1	-	-	CTSSQDLSSGPYEQYF	TGCACCAGCAGCCAAGATCTGAGTAGCGGACCCTACGAGCAGTACTTC
TRBJ1-6	TRBV6-4	-	-	CASSGASGSPLHF	TGTGCCAGCAGTGGAGCCAGCGGGTCACCCCTCCACTTT
TRBJ1-5	TRBV19	once	-	CASSIDGGNQPQHF	TGTGCCAGTAGTATAGATGGCGGGAATCAGCCCCAGCATTTT
TRBJ2-7	TRBV19	-	TRBD1	CASSHGTGSYYEQYF	TGTGCCAGTAGCCACGGGACAGGTTCCTACTACGAGCAGTACTTC
TRBJ2-7	TRBV29-1	few	-	CSVVDSISEQYF	TGCAGCGTTGTGGACAGTATTAGCGAGCAGTACTTC
TRBJ2-1	TRBV12-3/TRBV12-4	-	TRBD1	CASGQGEQFF	TGTGCCAGCGGACAGGGGGAGCAGTTCTTC
TRBJ2-1	TRBV27	-	-	CASTADSNEQFF	TGTGCCAGCACGGCGGATTCCAATGAGCAGTTCTTC
TRBJ2-3	TRBV19	few	TRBD1	CASSIAPKYIVRGRTDTQYF	TGTGCCAGTAGTATAGCCCCCAAGTACATCGTCAGGGGGCGCACAGATACGCAGTATTTT
TRBJ1-1	TRBV29-1	few	-	CSPAGLMNTEAFF	TGCAGCCCGGCAGGGCTTATGAACACTGAAGCTTTCTTT
TRBJ1-5	TRBV29-1	once	TRBD1	CSVEHRGGQPQHF	TGCAGCGTTGAACACAGGGGCGGTCAGCCCCAGCATTTT
TRBJ2-7	TRBV4-2	-	TRBD2	CASSQNPGLAETEQYF	TGTGCCAGCAGCCAAAACCCCGGACTAGCGGAGACCGAGCAGTACTTC